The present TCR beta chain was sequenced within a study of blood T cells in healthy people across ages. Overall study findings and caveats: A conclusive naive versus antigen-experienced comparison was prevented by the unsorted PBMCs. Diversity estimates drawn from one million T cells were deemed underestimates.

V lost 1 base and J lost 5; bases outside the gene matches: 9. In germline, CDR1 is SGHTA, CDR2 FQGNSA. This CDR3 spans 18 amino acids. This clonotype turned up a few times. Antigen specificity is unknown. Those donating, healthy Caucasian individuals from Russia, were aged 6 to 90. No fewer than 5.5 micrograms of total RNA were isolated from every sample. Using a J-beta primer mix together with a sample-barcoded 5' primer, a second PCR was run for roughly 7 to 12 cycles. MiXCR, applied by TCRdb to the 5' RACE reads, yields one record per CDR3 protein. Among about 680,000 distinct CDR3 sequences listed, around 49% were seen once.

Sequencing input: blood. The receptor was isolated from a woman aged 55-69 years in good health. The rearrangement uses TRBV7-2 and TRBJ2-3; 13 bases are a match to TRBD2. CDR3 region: CASSLDTSGRAGIDTQYF. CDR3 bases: TGTGCCAGCAGCTTAGATACTAGCGGGAGGGCCGGGATAGATACGCAGTATTTT.